This T cell receptor (beta chain) was documented in a study of cytomegalovirus exposure and HLA in healthy donors. The CDR3 totals 16 residues. V lost 3 bases and J lost 5, with 17 bases in between. Germline V CDR1 and CDR2: LNHDA, SQIVND (reference sequence). PCR used 60 Vbeta primers and 13 Jbeta primers. Profiling relied on immunoSEQ multiplex PCR, and the TCRdb table lists in-frame clones only, not all of them. The sample contains 90,000 to 120,000 clones, around 67% of which appear only once. The donors comprised healthy bone marrow donors. The clonotype originates from a woman in her forties in good health and CMV-seropositive. The sample consisted of PBMCs. The chain combines TRBV19 with TRBJ1-5; D might be TRBD1 (6 bases). The chain's CDR3 is CASSMPANRAHQPQHF. In DNA, the CDR3 is TGTGCCAGTAGTATGCCCGCGAACAGGGCACATCAGCCCCAGCATTTT.